The 10 T cell receptor beta chains in this list originate from one sample, sequenced in a study of T cells in Graves' hyperthyroidism and ophthalmopathy. The CDR3 regions of TCR beta were amplified from RNA transcripts. Primed by the HTBI set, a first-round RT-PCR was run on the TCR CDR3. MiXCR, applied by TCRdb to the multiplex PCR reads, yields one record per CDR3 protein. The sample has 600,000 to 850,000 distinct CDR3 sequences, around 19% seen once. Sequencing was carried out using blood. These receptors originate from a woman aged 45-59 years with Graves' hyperthyroidism that later progressed to Graves' ophthalmopathy.

The rearrangement links TRBV6-1 to TRBJ1-6; D is perhaps TRBD1 (6 bases). V was cut by 8 bases and J by 3 bases, with 17 bases left in between. This CDR3 has 16 residues. In germline, CDR1 is MNHNS, CDR2 SASEGT. CDR3 DNA sequence: TGTGCCAGCGTCCGGGCTGGGACAAACTATAATTCACCCCTCCACTTT. Translated: CASVRAGTNYNSPLHF.

This clonotype has ten or more counts. The V and J genes are TRBV20-1 and TRBJ1-1; maybe TRBD1 (6 bases). The V gene's germline CDR1 is DFQATT and CDR2 SNEGSKA (reference sequence). The V gene lost 5 bases and the J gene lost 0 bases, with 16 bases spanning the gap. The CDR3 consists of 15 residues. CDR3 sequence (DNA): TGCAGTGCTGGCGGCGTGGGGGCAATGAACACTGAAGCTTTCTTT. Translated: CSAGGVGAMNTEAFF.

This clonotype was recorded at least ten times. The chain carries TRBV4-1 and TRBJ2-2; a possible D gene is TRBD1 (5 bases). V gave up 3 bases and J gave up 3 bases, with 17 bases separating them. This CDR3 has 17 residues. Germline CDR1 MGHRA, CDR2 YSYEKL. The CDR3, as DNA: TGCGCCAGCAGCCACCCCAGGGATTCGGCTTACACCGGGGAGCTGTTTTTT. Protein: CASSHPRDSAYTGELFF.

Concerning this clonotype itself: One base away lies a much larger clone, so this may be a sequencing read error. The CDR3 ends on some other residue instead of the conserved phenylalanine or tryptophan, so this is likely a read error. This chain connects TRBV12-5 to TRBJ1-1; possible D gene TRBD1, 5 bases. Trimming stripped 1 base from V and 8 bases from J, with 5 bases between. Germline CDR1 reads LGHNT; CDR2 reads FRNRAP. The CDR3 covers 11 residues. The CDR3 loop reads CASGLEGEAFS. The DNA of the CDR3 is TGTGCTAGTGGTTTGGAGGGGGAAGCTTTCTCT.

CDR3 in DNA: TGTGCTAGTGGTTTGGGAGGGAACGACTATGGCTACACCTTC. Residues: CASGLGGNDYGYTF. The rearrangement uses TRBV12-5 and TRBJ1-2; D is unclear. CDR1 is LGHNT and CDR2 is FRNRAP in the germline V gene. Trimming took off 1 base at V and 3 bases at J, with 9 bases between the two ends. The CDR3 has 14 amino acids.

In this sample, this clonotype turned up many times. The chain links TRBV29-1 to TRBJ1-2, with a tentative D call TRBD1 (5 bases). Germline V gene lookup returns CDR1 SQVTM and CDR2 ANQGSEA. Trimming left V 4 bases short and J 4 bases short, with 16 bases between. The CDR3 spans 14 residues. The CDR3 region is CSVVSRDGSYGYTF. CDR3 bases: TGCAGCGTTGTGTCCAGGGACGGGAGCTATGGCTACACCTTC.

V usage is TRBV4-1 and J usage is TRBJ2-7, with D possibly TRBD2 on 6 matching bases. V was cut by 4 bases and J by 5 bases, with 21 bases left in between. Germline V gives CDR1 MGHRA, CDR2 YSYEKL. The CDR3 is 16 residues long. CDR3: CASSLSPGLGTHEQYF. In DNA form, the CDR3 reads TGCGCCAGCAGCCTTTCCCCGGGACTCGGGACCCACGAGCAGTACTTC.

This clonotype occurred a few times. The genes are TRBV7-8 and TRBJ2-5, with D perhaps matching TRBD1 or TRBD2 (6 bases each). This CDR3 is built from 15 residues. Looked up from germline, CDR1 is SGHVS and CDR2 is FQNEAQ. V was trimmed by 1 base and J by 5 bases, leaving 14 bases between them. The CDR3 spells CASSLEAGGRETQYF. CDR3 coding DNA: TGTGCCAGCAGCTTAGAGGCTGGGGGGCGCGAGACCCAGTACTTC. Drawing the rest from reference TRBV7-8 and TRBJ2-5, the complete variable domain is GAGVSQSPRYKVAKRGQDVALRCDPISGHVSLFWYQQALGQGPEFLTYFQNEAQLDKSGLPSDRFFAERPEGSVSTLKIQRTQQEDSAVYLCASSLEAGGRETQYFGPGTRLLVL.

This clonotype was seen repeatedly, ten times or more. This sequence joins TRBV7-2 and TRBJ1-2, with TRBD1 matching 7 bases. The CDR3 is 13 amino acids. The V segment lost 4 bases and the J segment 6 bases; nucleotides outside the gene matches: 5. The germline V gene has CDR1 SGHTA and CDR2 FQGNSA. The CDR3 region is CASSSGQRDGYTF. The DNA of the CDR3 is TGTGCCAGCAGCTCGGGACAGCGCGATGGCTACACCTTC.

The sample holds many counts of this clonotype. V gene TRBV11-3 combines with J gene TRBJ2-1; D ambiguous. The CDR3 runs 14 residues. Germline-derived CDR1 and CDR2 are SGHNT and YENEEA. The germline V and J ends were trimmed by 5 bases and 8 bases, with 16 bases remaining between them. CDR3 residues: CASSALVDGDEQFF. The CDR3 bases are TGTGCCAGCAGCGCCTTAGTGGACGGCGATGAGCAGTTCTTC. The entire variable domain, with the rest obtained from reference TRBV11-3 and TRBJ2-1, is as follows: EAGVVQSPRYKIIEKKQPVAFWCNPISGHNTLYWYLQNLGQGPELLIRYENEEAVDDSQLPKDRFSAERLKGVDSTLKIQPAELGDSAVYLCASSALVDGDEQFFGPGTRLTVL.